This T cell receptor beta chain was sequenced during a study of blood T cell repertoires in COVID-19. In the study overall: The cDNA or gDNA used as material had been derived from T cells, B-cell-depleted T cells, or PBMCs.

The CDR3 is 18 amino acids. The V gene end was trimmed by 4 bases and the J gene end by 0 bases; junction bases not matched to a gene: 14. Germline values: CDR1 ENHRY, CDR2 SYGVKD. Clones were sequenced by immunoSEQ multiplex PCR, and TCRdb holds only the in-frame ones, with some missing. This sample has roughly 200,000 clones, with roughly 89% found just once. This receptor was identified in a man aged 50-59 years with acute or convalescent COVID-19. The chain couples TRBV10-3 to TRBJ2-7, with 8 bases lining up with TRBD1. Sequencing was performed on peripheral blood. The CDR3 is CAISVTGQALGFSYEQYF. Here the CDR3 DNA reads TGTGCCATCAGTGTAACGGGACAGGCCTTGGGTTTCTCCTACGAGCAGTACTTC.